The following is a TCR beta chain sequence with its context. This sample is drawn from a study of blood T cell repertoires in COVID-19. At the level of the study: Acute and convalescent COVID-19 samples came from the United States, Italy and Spain.

Authors' methods: Using reference gene primer amplification, nucleated cell counts were estimated. Assay used: immunoSEQ multiplex PCR; TCRdb lists only in-frame clones, some missing. V and J calls and clone size are those listed in that table; D and trimming were worked out from the DNA. The profile covers over 50,000 clones, with around 86% appearing a single time and 10% taken by the ten largest. The sequence came from a human donor in a cohort sampled during active COVID-19. Sequences were obtained from peripheral blood.

The DNA of the CDR3 is TGTGCCAGCAGCTTGTGGCAGGGCGGCTACACCTTC. This sequence encodes CASSLWQGGYTF. The chain combines TRBV5-6 with TRBJ1-2; D is perhaps TRBD1 (5 bases). The CDR3 loop spans 12 amino acids. Trimming shortened V by 1 base and J by 8 bases, and 9 bases separated the two germline ends. Germline lookup yields CDR1 SGHDT and CDR2 YYEEEE.